The 32 T cell receptor beta chains presented below share a single source sample, sequenced in a study of cytotoxic CD8 clonotypes in ibrutinib-treated CLL. The protocol was immunoSEQ multiplex PCR, while the TCRdb copy is restricted to in-frame clones and leaves out a portion. The sample holds approximately 84,000 clones, roughly 77% seen once. Sequences were derived from PBMCs, sampled after 12 months of ibrutinib treatment. The origin of the receptors is a human donor with chronic lymphocytic leukemia.

The chain joins TRBV7-6 to TRBJ1-3, with 7 bases that match TRBD1. This CDR3 is 11 amino acids long. V shed 5 bases, J shed 13 bases, and the junction held 5 bases outside the gene matches. The germline V gene has CDR1 SGHVS and CDR2 FNYEAQ. The DNA of the CDR3 is TGTGCCAGCAGCAGCGACAGGGTTATATATTTT. Encoded protein: CASSSDRVIYF.

The V call is TRBV19, the J call TRBJ2-1, with a tentative D call TRBD2 (5 bases). V was cut by 9 bases and J by 6 bases, with 9 bases left in between. The CDR3 sequence is 11 residues long. Per the germline V gene, CDR1 is LNHDA and CDR2 is SQIVND (reference sequence). DNA for the CDR3: TGTGCCAGCTTTCGGGGCAATGAGCAGTTCTTC. It codes for CASFRGNEQFF.

The CDR3 reads CASSYRGSNQPQHF. In nucleotides, the CDR3 is TGTGCCAGCAGTTACCGGGGAAGCAATCAGCCCCAGCATTTT. The chain couples TRBV6-5 to TRBJ1-5, with D unclear. Trimming took off 2 bases at V and 1 base at J, with 6 bases between the two ends. The CDR3 covers 14 residues. Germline lookup yields CDR1 MNHEY and CDR2 SVGAGI.

This chain joins TRBV7-2 and TRBJ1-5; D remains ambiguous. The CDR3 sequence is 14 residues long. Germline V CDR1 and CDR2: SGHTA, FQGNSA. Trimming took off 2 bases at V and 5 bases at J, with 10 bases between the two ends. The CDR3 nucleotides are TGTGCCAGCAGCTTAACCCGGACCGATCAGCCCCAGCATTTT. This sequence encodes CASSLTRTDQPQHF.

The J gene is TRBJ2-3, the V gene TRBV6-1, with D possibly matching TRBD1 (5 bases). V shed 6 bases and J shed 2 bases, with 9 bases lying between them. CDR3 length: 13 residues. From germline, CDR1 is MNHNS and CDR2 SASEGT. CDR3 loop: CASRGPLTDTQYF. Written as DNA, the CDR3 is TGTGCCAGCAGGGGGCCCCTCACAGATACGCAGTATTTT.

The chain is built from TRBV27 and TRBJ2-3; D is perhaps TRBD2 (6 bases). Germline CDR1 reads MNHEY; CDR2 reads SMNVEV (reference sequence). V was pared by 5 bases and J by 1 base, with 16 bases between. The CDR3 loop spans 16 amino acids. This CDR3 reads CASSPARGERTDTQYF. CDR3 DNA sequence: TGTGCCAGCAGTCCCGCCCGCGGGGAACGCACAGATACGCAGTATTTT.

The chain uses TRBV5-1 and TRBJ2-3, with D perhaps given as TRBD1 or TRBD2 (5 bases each). This CDR3 is 15 amino acids long. CDR1 and CDR2 from the germline V gene are SGHRS and YFSETQ. Trimming took off 7 bases at V and 4 bases at J, with 19 bases between the two ends. CDR3 nucleotide sequence: TGCGCCAGCCGCCTTTACGGGGACGTCGCAGATACGCAGTATTTT. Protein sequence: CASRLYGDVADTQYF.

The gene calls are TRBV5-1 and TRBJ2-3; 9 bases are a match to TRBD2. The trim removed 5 bases at V and 2 bases at J, leaving 3 bases unmatched. CDR3 length: 14 amino acids. Germline loops: CDR1 SGHRS, CDR2 YFSETQ. The CDR3 nucleotides read TGCGCCAGCAGGGCGGGAGGGATCACAGATACGCAGTATTTT. The encoded protein is CASRAGGITDTQYF.

The chain links TRBV7-8 to TRBJ1-2; the match to TRBD1 covers 7 bases. CDR3 length: 15 amino acids. CDR1 is SGHVS and CDR2 is FQNEAQ in the germline V gene. The V gene end was trimmed by 1 base and the J gene end by 8 bases; junction bases not matched to a gene: 10. CDR3 sequence (DNA): TGTGCCAGCAGCTTAGGACGGGGGACAGAGGTGGGCTACACCTTC. This gives the protein CASSLGRGTEVGYTF.

This clone showed up just a few times. The rearrangement uses TRBV5-4 and TRBJ2-5; D gene unclear. CDR1 is SGHNT, CDR2 YYREEE, per germline (reference sequence). The CDR3 has 13 amino acids. V lost 1 base and J 3 bases, leaving 7 bases between the germline ends. The CDR3 coding sequence is TGTGCCAGCAGCTTGTTAGGGAAAGAGACCCAGTACTTC. Protein product: CASSLLGKETQYF.

The gene calls are TRBV21-1 and TRBJ2-2. TRBV21-1 is a known pseudogene. The CDR3 contains 15 residues. Here the CDR3 reads CASSKEVEGAGELFF. CDR3 in DNA: TGTGCCAGCAGCAAAGAGGTGGAGGGGGCCGGGGAGCTGTTTTTT.

This clone was picked up one time. V is TRBV28 and J is TRBJ2-7, with 11 nucleotides matching TRBD1. The CDR3 length is 16 residues. Losses at the gene ends were 4 bases for V and 2 bases for J; bases not matched to a gene: 7. Germline CDR1 is MDHEN and CDR2 is SYDVKM. The CDR3 DNA follows: TGTGCCAGCAGTTCGTCGGGGACAGGGGGGACCTACGAGCAGTACTTC. Its protein is CASSSSGTGGTYEQYF.

With respect to this clone: Other nucleotide sequences in the sample specify the same CDR3. V and J are TRBV2 and TRBJ2-5; TRBD2 agrees at 9 bases. This CDR3 contains 18 residues. Looked up from germline, CDR1 is SNHLY and CDR2 is FYNNEI. With V trimmed by 3 bases and J by 5 bases, 16 bases remained unmatched. CDR3 in amino acids: CASSERGLAGPGGETQYF. CDR3 bases: TGTGCCAGCAGTGAGAGGGGGCTAGCGGGGCCCGGGGGGGAGACCCAGTACTTC.

The rearrangement joins TRBV7-2 to TRBJ2-5, with 7 bases identical to TRBD2. The CDR3 has 16 residues. The ends lost 1 base at V and 2 bases at J; junction bases unmatched: 7. In germline, CDR1 is SGHTA, CDR2 FQGNSA. The CDR3 bases are TGTGCCAGCAGCTTAGTTTTGGGGAGGGGTCAAGAGACCCAGTACTTC. As protein: CASSLVLGRGQETQYF. Based on the CDR3 plus reference TRBV7-2 and TRBJ2-5, the full variable domain is GAGVSQSPSNKVTEKGKDVELRCDPISGHTALYWYRQSLGQGLEFLIYFQGNSAPDKSGLPSDRFSAERTGGSVSTLTIQRTQQEDSAVYLCASSLVLGRGQETQYFGPGTRLLVL.

Here the CDR3 DNA reads TGCGCCAGCAGTCAAACCGGGACTAGGGCCCACGAGCAGTACTTC. Protein sequence: CASSQTGTRAHEQYF. The genes are TRBV23-1 and TRBJ2-7, with TRBD2 matching over 8 bases. TRBV23-1 is an open reading frame, and its role is uncertain. The V and J ends lost 2 bases and 5 bases, in that order; junction bases with no gene match: 8. CDR3 length equals 15 residues.

The V call is TRBV5-5, the J call TRBJ1-5, with no clear D. This CDR3 spans 14 amino acids. The ends were cut back, 0 bases at V and 4 bases at J, with 8 bases in the middle. CDR1 is SGHKS and CDR2 is YYEKEE in the germline V gene (reference sequence). The CDR3 sequence: CASSLGEFNQPQHF. DNA of the CDR3: TGTGCCAGCAGCTTGGGGGAGTTTAATCAGCCCCAGCATTTT. The complete variable domain, with remaining parts taken from reference TRBV5-5 and TRBJ1-5, reads DAGVTQSPTHLIKTRGQQVTLRCSPISGHKSVSWYQQVLGQGPQFIFQYYEKEERGRGNFPDRFSARQFPNYSSELNVNALLLGDSALYLCASSLGEFNQPQHFGDGTRLSIL.

The gene calls are TRBV5-1 and TRBJ1-2, with D hard to call. The CDR3 consists of 15 residues. Germline V CDR1 and CDR2: SGHRS, YFSETQ. The V end was cut by 0 bases, the J end by 5 bases, with 14 bases between. The chain's CDR3 is CASSLAGDQGYGYTF. CDR3 in DNA: TGCGCCAGCAGCTTGGCCGGCGACCAAGGGTATGGCTACACCTTC.

The gene calls are TRBV5-1 and TRBJ1-2, with 8 bases aligning to TRBD1. After removal of 4 bases from V and 3 bases from J, the junction contained 14 bases not matched to a gene. Germline loops: CDR1 SGHRS, CDR2 YFSETQ. The CDR3 extends over 17 amino acids. The CDR3 nucleotides are TGCGCCAGCAGCCCAGGCGGGACAGGCCAAGGGGACTATGGCTACACCTTC. This codes for CASSPGGTGQGDYGYTF.

This clone turned up a few times. The V and J genes are TRBV6-5 and TRBJ2-3; 9 bases are a match to TRBD2. The ends lost 8 bases at V and 4 bases at J; junction bases unmatched: 4. CDR1 is MNHEY and CDR2 is SVGAGI in the germline V gene. The CDR3 runs to 13 residues. The CDR3, as DNA: TGTGCCAGCGGCGGGGGGGGATCAGATACGCAGTATTTT. Protein product: CASGGGGSDTQYF.

This chain uses TRBV7-9 with TRBJ2-7; D may be TRBD2 (5 bases). V was cut by 5 bases and J by 5 bases, with 10 bases left in between. Per germline, CDR1 SEHNR and CDR2 FQNEAQ (reference sequence). The CDR3 runs 12 residues. CDR3 in amino acids: CASSRISDEQYF. CDR3 DNA: TGTGCCAGCAGCCGCATTAGCGACGAGCAGTACTTC.

The rearrangement uses TRBV19 and TRBJ2-1, with 13 bases identical to TRBD2. The germline V gene encodes CDR1 LNHDA and CDR2 SQIVND (reference sequence). This CDR3 has 17 amino acids. J gave up 8 bases and V 5 bases, and 12 bases lay outside the gene matches. CDR3 nucleotides: TGTGCCAGTAGTCCCACGACTAGCGGGGGGCCCTGGGATGAGCAGTTCTTC. Its protein is CASSPTTSGGPWDEQFF.

This clone has a handful of counts. As DNA, the CDR3 is TGTGCCAGTAGTATAGATCCCCCCACAGGTGTCGGTAGCAATCAGCCCCAGCATTTT. This gives the protein CASSIDPPTGVGSNQPQHF. The V call is TRBV19, the J call TRBJ1-5; D is possibly TRBD1 (5 bases). The V and J ends lost 0 bases and 0 bases respectively, with 18 bases between them. This CDR3 is 19 amino acids long. Germline V lookup: CDR1 LNHDA, CDR2 SQIVND (reference sequence).

The V call is TRBV11-2, the J call TRBJ2-1; perhaps TRBD2 as D (7 bases). This CDR3 has 14 amino acids. The germline gives CDR1 SGHAT, CDR2 FQNNGV. Trimming took 5 bases from V and 9 from J, leaving 17 bases between them. The CDR3 region has the DNA TGTGCCAGCAGCCCCAGTCACGGGGGGCGTGAGCAGTTCTTC. Its translation: CASSPSHGGREQFF.

The chain is built from TRBV11-3 and TRBJ2-4; D gene unclear. The germline gives CDR1 SGHNT, CDR2 YENEEA. Trimming shortened V by 5 bases and J by 5 bases, and 10 bases separated the two germline ends. CDR3 length: 13 amino acids. CDR3 amino acids: CASSPGGENIQYF. The CDR3 DNA reads as TGTGCCAGCAGCCCCGGTGGGGAAAACATTCAGTACTTC.

V and J are TRBV18 and TRBJ1-1; D gene uncertain. Trimming stripped 3 bases from V and 3 bases from J, with 11 bases between. The CDR3 contains 14 residues. Germline V CDR1 and CDR2: KGHSH, LQKENI. The CDR3 bases are TGTGCCAGCTCACCCGGTGAGTCTGACACTGAAGCTTTCTTT. Translation gives CASSPGESDTEAFF.

The V and J genes are TRBV5-1 and TRBJ2-3; TRBD2 matches at 9 bases. The V gene end was trimmed by 0 bases and the J gene end by 0 bases; junction bases not matched to a gene: 8. The germline V gene has CDR1 SGHRS and CDR2 YFSETQ. The CDR3 covers 18 residues. CDR3 nucleotides: TGCGCCAGCAGCTTGGAAGGGTCTAGCGGGACGAGCACAGATACGCAGTATTTT. Its protein product is CASSLEGSSGTSTDTQYF.

This clone was counted a few times. The gene calls are TRBV5-1 and TRBJ2-3; no reliable D call. Per germline, CDR1 SGHRS and CDR2 YFSETQ. V lost 6 bases to trimming and J lost 3 bases, with 20 bases between them. The CDR3 covers 16 residues. In nucleotides, the CDR3 is TGCGCCAGCAAGGGCCCCAGCACCGTCGGGACAGATACGCAGTATTTT. It yields the protein CASKGPSTVGTDTQYF. Variable domain in full (rest from reference TRBV5-1 and TRBJ2-3): KAGVTQTPRYLIKTRGQQVTLSCSPISGHRSVSWYQQTPGQGLQFLFEYFSETQRNKGNFPGRFSGRQFSNSRSEMNVSTLELGDSALYLCASKGPSTVGTDTQYFGPGTRLTVL.

The genes are TRBV28 and TRBJ2-7; D unresolved. Trimming took off 2 bases at V and 4 bases at J, with 9 bases between the two ends. This CDR3 spans 13 amino acids. Per the germline V gene, CDR1 is MDHEN and CDR2 is SYDVKM. CDR3 nucleotide sequence: TGTGCCAGCAGTTTACAGCCGATATACGAGCAGTACTTC. Its protein is CASSLQPIYEQYF. Full variable domain (outside the CDR3, taken from reference TRBV28 and TRBJ2-7): DVKVTQSSRYLVKRTGEKVFLECVQDMDHENMFWYRQDPGLGLRLIYFSYDVKMKEKGDIPEGYSVSREKKERFSLILESASTNQTSMYLCASSLQPIYEQYFGPGTRLTVT.

This clone was counted a few times. The genes are TRBV7-8 and TRBJ2-1; TRBD2 is a possible D gene (6 bases). This CDR3 is built from 11 residues. In germline, CDR1 is SGHVS, CDR2 FQNEAQ. The germline V and J ends were trimmed by 9 bases and 3 bases, with 6 bases remaining between them. CDR3 in amino acids: CASSGYNEQFF. The CDR3 region has the DNA TGTGCCAGTAGCGGCTACAATGAGCAGTTCTTC.

The J gene is TRBJ2-5, the V gene TRBV7-3; TRBD1 might be the D (6 bases). The germline V and J ends were trimmed by 5 bases and 5 bases, with 15 bases remaining between them. Germline V gene lookup returns CDR1 SGHTA and CDR2 FQGTGA. This CDR3 is 14 amino acids long. The CDR3 region is CASSPSGAWETQYF. As DNA, the CDR3 is TGTGCCAGCAGCCCGTCAGGGGCCTGGGAGACCCAGTACTTC.

V usage is TRBV29-1 and J usage is TRBJ1-4; TRBD1 agrees at 7 bases. Germline V gene sequence: CDR1 SQVTM, CDR2 ANQGSEA. J was trimmed by 2 bases and V by 7 bases; bases with no gene match: 7. CDR3 length: 14 amino acids. The CDR3 loop is CSAYQGGTNEKLFF. For the CDR3, the DNA is TGCAGCGCTTATCAGGGGGGCACTAATGAAAAACTGTTTTTT.

This clone appeared many times. The chain is built from TRBV28 and TRBJ2-6; D ambiguous. The ends were cut back, 5 bases at V and 0 bases at J, with 8 bases in the middle. Germline CDR1 and CDR2: MDHEN and SYDVKM. CDR3 length: 15 residues. The CDR3 reads CASSEHISGANVLTF. In DNA form, the CDR3 reads TGTGCCAGCAGTGAACATATCTCTGGGGCCAACGTCCTGACTTTC.